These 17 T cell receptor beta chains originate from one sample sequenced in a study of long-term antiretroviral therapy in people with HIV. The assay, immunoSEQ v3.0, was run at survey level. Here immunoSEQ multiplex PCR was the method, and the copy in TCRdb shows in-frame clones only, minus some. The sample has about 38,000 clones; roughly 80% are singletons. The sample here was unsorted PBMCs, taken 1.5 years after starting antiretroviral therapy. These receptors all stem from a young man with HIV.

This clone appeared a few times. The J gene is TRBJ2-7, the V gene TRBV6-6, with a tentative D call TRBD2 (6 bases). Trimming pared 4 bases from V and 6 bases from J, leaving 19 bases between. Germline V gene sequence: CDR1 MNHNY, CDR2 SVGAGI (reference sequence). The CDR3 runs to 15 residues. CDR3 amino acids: CASSFSSGVAGEQYF. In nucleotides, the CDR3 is TGTGCCAGCAGTTTTAGCTCGGGGGTAGCCGGCGAGCAGTACTTC.

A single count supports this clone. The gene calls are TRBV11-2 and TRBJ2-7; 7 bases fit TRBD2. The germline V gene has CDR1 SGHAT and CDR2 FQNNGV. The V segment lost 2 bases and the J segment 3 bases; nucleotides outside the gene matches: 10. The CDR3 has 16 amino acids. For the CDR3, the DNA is TGTGCCAGCAGCTTAATCTCTCTAGCGGACTTCTACGAGCAGTACTTC. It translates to CASSLISLADFYEQYF. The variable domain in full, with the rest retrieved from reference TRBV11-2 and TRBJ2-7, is EAGVAQSPRYKIIEKRQSVAFWCNPISGHATLYWYQQILGQGPKLLIQFQNNGVVDDSQLPKDRFSAERLKGVDSTLKIQPAKLEDSAVYLCASSLISLADFYEQYFGPGTRLTVT.

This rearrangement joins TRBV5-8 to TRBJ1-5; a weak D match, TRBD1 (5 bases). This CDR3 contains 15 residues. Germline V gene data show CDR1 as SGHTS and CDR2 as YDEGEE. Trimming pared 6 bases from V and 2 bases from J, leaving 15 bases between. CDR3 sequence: CASTLSGGGNQPQHF. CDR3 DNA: TGTGCCAGCACCCTGTCGGGGGGTGGCAATCAGCCCCAGCATTTT.

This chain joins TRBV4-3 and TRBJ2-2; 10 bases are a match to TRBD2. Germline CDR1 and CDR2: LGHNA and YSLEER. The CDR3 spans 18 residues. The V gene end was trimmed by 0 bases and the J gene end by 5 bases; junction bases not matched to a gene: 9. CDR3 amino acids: CASSQDPSGSIYTGELFF. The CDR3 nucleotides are TGCGCCAGCAGCCAAGATCCTAGCGGGAGCATATATACCGGGGAGCTGTTTTTT.

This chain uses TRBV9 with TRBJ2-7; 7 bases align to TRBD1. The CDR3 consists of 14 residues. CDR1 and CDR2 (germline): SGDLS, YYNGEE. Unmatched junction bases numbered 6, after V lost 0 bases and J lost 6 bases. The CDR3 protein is CASSVEGQVSEQYF. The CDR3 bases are TGTGCCAGCAGCGTAGAAGGACAGGTTAGCGAGCAGTACTTC.

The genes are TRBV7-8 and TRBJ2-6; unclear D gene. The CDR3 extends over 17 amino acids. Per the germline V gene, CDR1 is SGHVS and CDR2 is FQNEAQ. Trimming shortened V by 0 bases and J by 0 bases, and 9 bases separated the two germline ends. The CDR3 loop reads CASSLAGSSSGANVLTF. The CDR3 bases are TGTGCCAGCAGCTTAGCCGGCAGCAGCTCTGGGGCCAACGTCCTGACTTTC. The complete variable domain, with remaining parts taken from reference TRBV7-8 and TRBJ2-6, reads GAGVSQSPRYKVAKRGQDVALRCDPISGHVSLFWYQQALGQGPEFLTYFQNEAQLDKSGLPSDRFFAERPEGSVSTLKIQRTQQEDSAVYLCASSLAGSSSGANVLTFGAGSRLTVL.

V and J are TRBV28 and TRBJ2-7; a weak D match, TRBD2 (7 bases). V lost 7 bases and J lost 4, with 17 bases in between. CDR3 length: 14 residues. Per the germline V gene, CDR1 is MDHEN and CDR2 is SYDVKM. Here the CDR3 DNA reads TGTGCCAGCACCGGGGGGCAGGGACCGTACGAGCAGTACTTC. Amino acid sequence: CASTGGQGPYEQYF.

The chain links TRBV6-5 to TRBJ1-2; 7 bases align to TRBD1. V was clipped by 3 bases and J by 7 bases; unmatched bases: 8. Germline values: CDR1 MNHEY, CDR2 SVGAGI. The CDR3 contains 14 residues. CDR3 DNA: TGTGCCAGCAGTTATGGCAGGGGGTTGGGTGGCTACACCTTC. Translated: CASSYGRGLGGYTF.

The CDR3 reads CASSIADGTNEQFF. The CDR3 nucleotides are TGTGCCAGTAGTATAGCTGACGGGACCAATGAGCAGTTCTTC. The rearrangement links TRBV19 to TRBJ2-1; either TRBD1 or TRBD2 may fit D (5 bases each). CDR1 is LNHDA, CDR2 SQIVND, per germline (reference sequence). V lost 1 base and J 6 bases, leaving 10 bases between the germline ends. There are 14 residues in the CDR3.

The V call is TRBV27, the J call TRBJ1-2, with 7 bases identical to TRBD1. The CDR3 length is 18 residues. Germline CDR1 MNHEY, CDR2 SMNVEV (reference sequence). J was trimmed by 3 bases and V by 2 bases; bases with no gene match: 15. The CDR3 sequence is CASSLLGKGGSPYYGYTF. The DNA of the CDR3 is TGTGCCAGCAGTTTACTAGGGAAAGGGGGCTCACCCTACTATGGCTACACCTTC.

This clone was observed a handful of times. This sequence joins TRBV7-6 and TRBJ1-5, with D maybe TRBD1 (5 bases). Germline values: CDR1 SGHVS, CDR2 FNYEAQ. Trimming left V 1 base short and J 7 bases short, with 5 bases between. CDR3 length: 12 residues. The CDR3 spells CASSLGGQPQHF. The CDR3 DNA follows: TGTGCCAGCAGCTTAGGGGGCCAGCCCCAGCATTTT.

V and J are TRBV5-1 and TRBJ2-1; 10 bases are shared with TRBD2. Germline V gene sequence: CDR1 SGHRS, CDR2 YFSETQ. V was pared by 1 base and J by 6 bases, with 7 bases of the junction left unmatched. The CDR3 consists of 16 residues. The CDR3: CASSLQSGLAVNEQFF. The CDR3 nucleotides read TGCGCCAGCAGCTTGCAGAGTGGACTAGCGGTCAATGAGCAGTTCTTC.

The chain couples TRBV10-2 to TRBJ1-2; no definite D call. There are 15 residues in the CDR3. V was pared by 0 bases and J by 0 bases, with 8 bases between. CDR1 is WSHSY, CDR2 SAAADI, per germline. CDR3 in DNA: TGCGCCAGCAGTGAGTCGACTTCTGCTAACTATGGCTACACCTTC. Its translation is CASSESTSANYGYTF.

CDR3 nucleotide sequence: TGTGCCAGCAAACTAGCGGGTGACAATGAGCAGTTCTTC. Encoded protein: CASKLAGDNEQFF. This rearrangement joins TRBV11-2 to TRBJ2-1, with TRBD2 matching 9 bases. The CDR3 extends over 13 amino acids. The germline gives CDR1 SGHAT, CDR2 FQNNGV. J lost 5 bases, V lost 7 bases, and 3 bases had no gene match.

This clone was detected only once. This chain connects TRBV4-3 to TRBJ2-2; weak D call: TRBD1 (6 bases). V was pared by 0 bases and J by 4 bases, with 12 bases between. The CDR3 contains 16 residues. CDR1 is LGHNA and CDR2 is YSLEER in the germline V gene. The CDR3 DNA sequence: TGCGCCAGCAGCCAAGATATCAGGGGTTTCACCGGGGAGCTGTTTTTT. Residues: CASSQDIRGFTGELFF.

The CDR3 DNA reads TGTGCCAGCAGTTTAGCCGCCTACGAGCAGTACTTC. Its protein product is CASSLAAYEQYF. The chain recombines TRBV28 with TRBJ2-7; unclear D gene. CDR3 length equals 12 residues. V dropped 2 bases and J dropped 2 bases, with 4 bases sitting between them. The germline gives CDR1 MDHEN, CDR2 SYDVKM.

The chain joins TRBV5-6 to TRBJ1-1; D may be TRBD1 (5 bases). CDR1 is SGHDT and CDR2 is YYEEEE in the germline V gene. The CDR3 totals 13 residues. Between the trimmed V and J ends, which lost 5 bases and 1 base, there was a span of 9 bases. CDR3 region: CASRITGNTEAFF. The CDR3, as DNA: TGTGCCAGCAGAATTACAGGGAACACTGAAGCTTTCTTT.